This T cell receptor beta chain emerged from a study of T cell changes during pregnancy in multiple sclerosis. The protocol was immunoSEQ multiplex PCR, while the TCRdb copy is restricted to in-frame clones and leaves out a portion. Counted here are around 19,000 clones, 85% to 90% occurring once; the ten biggest clones make up 8.5% to 10%. CDR3 size: 14 residues. CDR1 and CDR2 from the germline V gene are KGHSH and LQKENI. V was clipped by 8 bases and J by 5 bases; unmatched bases: 7. This clone has only one observation. Sequenced here: CD8+ T cells from peripheral blood mononuclear cells, sampled after pregnancy. This clonotype was obtained from a female donor with multiple sclerosis, enrolled in a pregnancy study. This chain joins TRBV18 and TRBJ2-2, with 8 bases that match TRBD1. Here the CDR3 DNA reads TGTGCCAGCCATCGACAGGGGCGGACCGGGGAGCTGTTTTTT. Encoded protein: CASHRQGRTGELFF.